What follows are 23 T cell receptor beta chains derived from one specimen sequenced in a study of T-cell memory formation after mild COVID-19. TCRdb independently ran MiXCR on the 5' RACE reads; one entry per CDR3 protein. Altogether about 140,000 distinct CDR3 sequences are present, more than 13% being singletons, with the ten largest covering 28%. Input material: PBMCs or a T cell subset sorted from them (not recorded which). The receptors stem from an adult woman who had mild COVID-19 (a few samples of this study predate the infection). Cell type and time point are not known.

This clonotype has a handful of counts. The chain carries TRBV4-2 and TRBJ2-1, with 9 bases matching TRBD2. The CDR3 loop spans 14 amino acids. The J segment lost 8 bases and the V segment lost 7 bases, leaving 9 bases of the junction unmatched. The V gene's germline CDR1 is LGHNA and CDR2 YNFKEQ. DNA for the CDR3: TGTGCCAGCAACTTAGCGGGAGTCGGGGATGAGCAGTTCTTC. It yields the protein CASNLAGVGDEQFF.

This chain links TRBV4-3 with TRBJ2-5; 7 bases agree with TRBD2. The V gene's germline CDR1 is LGHNA and CDR2 YSLEER. Unmatched junction bases numbered 4, after V lost 1 base and J lost 2 bases. The CDR3 has 15 amino acids. The CDR3 DNA is TGCGCCAGCAGCCAAGGGTCTAGCGGTCAAGAGACCCAGTACTTC. It specifies CASSQGSSGQETQYF.

The chain couples TRBV7-9 to TRBJ2-1; 7 bases line up with TRBD2. V was clipped by 6 bases and J by 2 bases; unmatched bases: 7. The CDR3 sequence is 15 residues long. Germline lookup yields CDR1 SEHNR and CDR2 FQNEAQ (reference sequence). The CDR3 DNA sequence: TGTGCCAGCAGTCGGGCGGGAGAACCCTACAATGAGCAGTTCTTC. This codes for CASSRAGEPYNEQFF. The entire variable domain, with the rest obtained from reference TRBV7-9 and TRBJ2-1, is as follows: DTGVSQNPRHKITKRGQNVTFRCDPISEHNRLYWYRQTLGQGPEFLTYFQNEAQLEKSRLLSDRFSAERPKGSFSTLEIQRTEQGDSAMYLCASSRAGEPYNEQFFGPGTRLTVL.

This clonotype was observed a few times. The J gene is TRBJ1-2, the V gene TRBV6-5; TRBD1 is a possible D gene (5 bases). Germline CDR1 MNHEY, CDR2 SVGAGI. Trimming left V 2 bases short and J 4 bases short, with 14 bases between. The CDR3 has 15 amino acids. CDR3 region: CASSYGSGTAYGYTF. CDR3 coding DNA: TGTGCCAGCAGTTACGGTTCGGGGACCGCCTATGGCTACACCTTC.

This clonotype was detected a few times. The genes are TRBV3-1 and TRBJ1-3; TRBD1 aligns across 8 bases. CDR1 is LGHDT, CDR2 YNNKEL, per germline (reference sequence). The length of the CDR3 is 17 residues. V shed 3 bases, J shed 0 bases, and the junction held 7 bases outside the gene matches. CDR3 sequence: CASSHALQGGSGNTIYF. CDR3 DNA: TGTGCCAGCAGCCATGCCTTACAGGGGGGCTCTGGAAACACCATATATTTT.

The chain joins TRBV9 to TRBJ2-7, with 8 bases matching TRBD1. Unmatched junction bases numbered 8, after V lost 3 bases and J lost 3 bases. This CDR3 contains 15 residues. The germline gives CDR1 SGDLS, CDR2 YYNGEE. This CDR3 is CASSAQTGEDYEQYF. In nucleotides, the CDR3 is TGTGCCAGCAGCGCCCAGACAGGGGAGGACTACGAGCAGTACTTC.

This chain connects TRBV7-8 to TRBJ2-7; 10 bases line up with TRBD1. CDR1 is SGHVS, CDR2 FQNEAQ, per germline. CDR3 length equals 14 residues. After removal of 4 bases from V and 5 bases from J, the junction contained 5 bases not matched to a gene. In DNA, the CDR3 is TGTGCCAGCAGCTCATCGGACAGGGGGAACGAGCAGTACTTC. It encodes CASSSSDRGNEQYF.

This rearrangement joins TRBV4-1 to TRBJ2-2, with D unclear. CDR3 length equals 14 residues. Trimming removed 3 bases from V and 3 bases from J, with 8 bases in between. Germline CDR1 MGHRA, CDR2 YSYEKL. The CDR3 nucleotides read TGCGCCAGCAGCCATCGCGCACACACCGGGGAGCTGTTTTTT. This gives the protein CASSHRAHTGELFF.

This clonotype was seen more than once but under ten times. This chain joins TRBV15 and TRBJ2-7; the D gene is possibly TRBD2 (6 bases). Germline CDR1 and CDR2: LNHNV and YYDKDF (reference sequence). The V and J ends lost 7 bases and 2 bases respectively, with 15 bases between them. There are 14 residues in the CDR3. The DNA for the CDR3 is TGTGCCACCACGGGGAGACTAGGGGCCTACGAGCAGTACTTC. This sequence encodes CATTGRLGAYEQYF.

This clonotype has more than one count but fewer than ten. V and J are TRBV12-3 or TRBV12-4 and TRBJ2-2; D possibly uses TRBD1 or TRBD2 (5 bases each). The V end lost 2 bases, the J end lost 1 base, and 11 bases lay between the germline ends. CDR3 size: 16 residues. The CDR3 nucleotides are TGTGCCAGCAGTTTATGGGGGTACAGGAACACCGGGGAGCTGTTTTTT. Translated: CASSLWGYRNTGELFF.

This clonotype showed up just a few times. The rearrangement joins TRBV29-1 to TRBJ2-1; perhaps TRBD2 as D (5 bases). The V gene's germline CDR1 is SQVTM and CDR2 ANQGSEA. V was shortened by 4 bases and J by 7 bases, with 14 bases between the two germline ends. The CDR3 has 13 amino acids. The CDR3 DNA sequence: TGCAGCGTTGGGGAGACTTATACAAATGAGCAGTTCTTC. It is translated as CSVGETYTNEQFF.

DNA for the CDR3: TGTGCCAGCAGGTTAGCGGGAGGCGACGAGCAGTACTTC. This sequence encodes CASRLAGGDEQYF. V and J are TRBV2 and TRBJ2-7, with 10 bases aligning to TRBD2. This CDR3 is built from 13 residues. V was pared by 6 bases and J by 5 bases, with 4 bases of the junction left unmatched. Germline V CDR1 and CDR2: SNHLY, FYNNEI.

The chain joins TRBV5-4 to TRBJ2-1; a possible D gene is TRBD2 (6 bases). The CDR3 is 15 amino acids. Germline loops: CDR1 SGHNT, CDR2 YYREEE (reference sequence). V shed 4 bases and J shed 2 bases, with 13 bases lying between them. CDR3 protein: CASSLEGSTYNEQFF. The CDR3 region has the DNA TGTGCCAGCAGCCTGGAGGGGTCCACCTACAATGAGCAGTTCTTC.

The chain carries TRBV4-2 and TRBJ1-1; 7 nucleotides agree with TRBD1. The V gene's germline CDR1 is LGHNA and CDR2 YNFKEQ. This CDR3 is built from 16 residues. V dropped 0 bases and J dropped 5; count of bases not matched to a gene: 9. This CDR3 reads CASSQDPRQGWTEAFF. The CDR3 nucleotides are TGTGCCAGCAGCCAAGACCCGAGACAGGGTTGGACTGAAGCTTTCTTT.

This clonotype has a count of ten or more. CDR3 bases: TGCAGTGCTGGCAGGACAGGCTTCAATCAGCCCCAGCATTTT. Its translation: CSAGRTGFNQPQHF. V and J are TRBV20-1 and TRBJ1-5; 7 bases are a match to TRBD1. The CDR3 extends over 14 amino acids. Trimming removed 5 bases from V and 3 bases from J; junction bases left unmatched: 7. The germline gives CDR1 DFQATT, CDR2 SNEGSKA (reference sequence).

This clonotype has only a few counts. The chain links TRBV27 to TRBJ2-7; no definite D call. CDR3 length: 13 residues. Germline CDR1 is MNHEY and CDR2 is SMNVEV (reference sequence). The V gene lost 0 bases and the J gene lost 7 bases, with 10 bases spanning the gap. CDR3 in amino acids: CASSLSAASEQYF. Written as DNA, the CDR3 is TGTGCCAGCAGTTTATCGGCAGCCTCGGAGCAGTACTTC.

The V and J genes are TRBV24-1 and TRBJ2-3, with 12 bases aligning to TRBD2. From germline, CDR1 is KGHDR and CDR2 SFDVKD. The V segment lost 3 bases and the J segment 4 bases; nucleotides outside the gene matches: 7. The CDR3 loop spans 17 amino acids. CDR3 in DNA: TGTGCCACCAGTGATCAGAACCTAGCGGGGGGGGCAGATACGCAGTATTTT. Protein sequence: CATSDQNLAGGADTQYF.

This clonotype was counted a few times. The chain uses TRBV5-4 and TRBJ2-3, with 7 bases identical to TRBD1. The CDR3 has 16 amino acids. CDR1 and CDR2 (germline): SGHNT, YYREEE (reference sequence). With 4 bases clipped from V and 2 bases from J, the junction kept 10 bases outside the gene matches. CDR3: CASSQGTAQPTDTQYF. CDR3 sequence (DNA): TGTGCCAGCAGCCAAGGGACAGCCCAACCCACAGATACGCAGTATTTT.

CDR3 DNA: TGTGCCAGCAGTTTCTTTACAGGGGGCTACGAGCAGTACTTC. It translates to CASSFFTGGYEQYF. J is TRBJ2-7 and V is TRBV6-2 or TRBV6-3, with TRBD1 matching 8 bases. Germline loops: CDR1 MNHEY, CDR2 SVGEGT. The junction had 5 bases not matched to a gene; V was cut back by 4 bases and J by 3 bases. The CDR3 runs to 14 residues.

This clonotype appeared a few times. J is TRBJ1-3 and V is TRBV29-1, with 7 bases fitting TRBD1. Unmatched junction bases numbered 19, after V lost 6 bases and J lost 11 bases. Germline V CDR1 and CDR2: SQVTM, ANQGSEA. The CDR3 sequence is 15 residues long. Written as DNA, the CDR3 is TGCAGCGTGACCGGAGGGGGCCCCCTCCCCTTCGCCATATATTTT. As protein: CSVTGGGPLPFAIYF.

As to this clonotype: The junction differs from germline at one of its ends, possibly a read error. This chain links TRBV7-7 with TRBJ2-1; 14 bases agree with TRBD2. CDR1 is SSHAT and CDR2 is FNYEAQ in the germline V gene (reference sequence). CDR3 length: 18 amino acids. In DNA, the CDR3 is TGTGCTAGCAGCCCTGGACTAGCGGGAGGCTCCCCCTACAATGAGCAGTTCTTC. Translated: CASSPGLAGGSPYNEQFF.

The chain is built from TRBV9 and TRBJ1-1; unclear D gene. Per the germline V gene, CDR1 is SGDLS and CDR2 is YYNGEE. There are 12 residues in the CDR3. Between the trimmed V and J ends, which lost 5 bases and 7 bases, there was a span of 12 bases. The CDR3 loop is CASSNSPGEAFF. The CDR3 nucleotides read TGTGCCAGCAGTAACTCCCCCGGTGAAGCTTTCTTT.

CDR3 in DNA: TGTGCCAGCAGCGAGGGGGAGCGAGGTGAGCAGTTCTTC. As protein: CASSEGERGEQFF. This chain links TRBV9 with TRBJ2-1, with D possibly TRBD1 on 6 matching bases. The ends were cut back, 3 bases at V and 9 bases at J, with 13 bases in the middle. The CDR3 has 13 amino acids. Germline V gives CDR1 SGDLS, CDR2 YYNGEE.